The T cell receptor (beta chain) described here comes from a study of T cells in localized non-small cell lung cancer. Whole-study findings and limits: Of the top 100 tumor clones, median around 55 were in adjacent lung, approximately 28 among its top 100.

V was clipped by 5 bases and J by 1 base, with 14 bases between them. The CDR3 is 15 amino acids. Germline V gives CDR1 SEHNR, CDR2 FQNEAQ (reference sequence). Sequencing used immunoSEQ multiplex PCR; TCRdb keeps in-frame clones, though not all of them. The sample shows more than 45,000 clones, approximately 90% of them seen only once. Regarding this clone: As yet, its antigen is unknown.

The V gene is TRBV7-9, the J gene TRBJ1-1; D gene uncertain. The sample consisted of PBMCs, taken before any cancer treatment. This sequence originates from a man between 35 and 75 years old with stage II lung adenocarcinoma. This chain's CDR3 is CASSVLSKANTEAFF. For the CDR3, the DNA is TGTGCCAGCAGCGTACTTTCGAAAGCGAACACTGAAGCTTTCTTT. Full variable domain (missing parts from reference TRBV7-9 and TRBJ1-1): DTGVSQNPRHKITKRGQNVTFRCDPISEHNRLYWYRQTLGQGPEFLTYFQNEAQLEKSRLLSDRFSAERPKGSFSTLEIQRTEQGDSAMYLCASSVLSKANTEAFFGQGTRLTVV.